The clone carrying this TCR beta chain was detected only once. No antigen is known for it. 13 Jbeta primers and 60 Vbeta primers were used for the PCR. Using immunoSEQ multiplex PCR, the repertoire was profiled, and TCRdb retains in-frame clones only, with some absent. Among around 120,000 clones listed, under 80% were seen once. This sample stems from a study of cytomegalovirus exposure and HLA in healthy donors. Study information: Early release data held 85 million to 95 million unique TCRs from HLA-typed donors.

General study points: There were under 200 TCR beta chains listed as cytomegalovirus-associated. Later analysis found that TCR beta chains associated with HLA were more clonally expanded than other, equally common chains.

The germline V gene has CDR1 SGHAT and CDR2 FQNNGV. CDR3 length equals 15 residues. The ends lost 4 bases at V and 5 bases at J; junction bases unmatched: 6. V gene TRBV11-2 combines with J gene TRBJ2-5; 11 nucleotides line up with TRBD1. This TCR was recovered from a man aged 60 to 75 in good health and CMV-seropositive. Sequencing was done on a sample of PBMCs. The CDR3 here is CASSWTGGSKETQYF. DNA of the CDR3: TGTGCCAGCAGCTGGACAGGGGGCTCCAAGGAGACCCAGTACTTC.